This TCR beta chain originates from a study of identifying expanded T cells in peripheral blood (dated by TCRdb to about 2019). General notes on the study: Technical replicates were generated by sequencing separate aliquots of the same genomic DNA pool, with four replicates compared pairwise. The study at large found these results: Between technical replicates the binomial model flagged approximately 1.2 differentially abundant clones, whereas over roughly two weeks the binomial model flagged about 16.4 and over four weeks about 19. The beta-binomial model significantly reduced the number of clones called differentially abundant and the false-positive rate across all healthy-donor time intervals. For all healthy donors, the variance in clone template counts between approximately 2-week samples rose significantly as total template count increased. It was expected by the authors that biological variance in healthy repertoires might increase further over much longer intervals, such as months to years.

The CDR3 starts with the cysteine, ends with the phenylalanine, and has 18 residues. The read is trimmed to its CDR3 DNA, 54 bases read in frame from base 1. Looking up the germline V gene yields CDR1 KGHSH and CDR2 LQKENI. Deletion took 0 bases off V and 4 bases off J, with a span of 18 bases between the germline ends. The immunoSEQ Assay, which relies on bias-controlled multiplex PCR amplification of genomic DNA, was used to profile TCRbeta CDR3 regions. The original pipeline was this. To quantify the absolute abundance of each unique TCRbeta CDR3 region, the sequences were collapsed and filtered. Differential abundance was tested with a binomial (Fisher-equivalent) model and with a beta-binomial model adding time-dependent variance fitted from healthy donors. Clones with fewer than 5 combined templates were removed, and differential abundance was called for clones with a Benjamini-Hochberg FDR below 0.01. In the beta-binomial model, variance was expressed as a function of the total template count across the two samples, in the form v = (b*log(k)+a)^2. TCRdb took over this immuneACCESS table, retaining in-frame rearrangements with V and J assigned. Such tables are incomplete; in checked studies, under half of the missing clones stem from an unresolved V gene, and the remainder is unexplained. V, J and clone size derive from that table, while D and trimming were established from the DNA sequence. The sample table records about 90,000 clones; approximately 83% of these occur just once. The ten top clones hold approximately 5.6% of the sample.

No immune events such as infections were documented for the healthy donors during the collection period. Time-dependent variance in a beta-binomial model of T-cell clone differential abundance was calibrated using healthy-donor blood repertoires as a training cohort. There were around ten healthy donors in the training cohort, of whom 3 were female and 7 were male. An age range of about 29 to 65 years, with an average of 43 years, was recorded for the donors. Whole blood, obtained from a commercial supplier, was collected from each healthy donor at three time points spaced approximately 15 days apart. Genomic DNA was extracted from unsorted whole blood for immunosequencing. Only one count was recorded for this clone. The antigen it recognizes is unknown. No clone much larger than this one lies a single base away; base qualities are absent.

The sample consisted of blood. The source is a person aged 18 to 75 in good health. The chain is assembled from TRBV18 and TRBJ2-2, with the D gene not confidently named. The CDR3 protein sequence reads: CASSPPIVGVDSTGELFF. The nucleotides read TGTGCCAGCTCACCACCAATAGTCGGAGTCGATAGCACCGGGGAGCTGTTTTTT.